The clone carrying this T cell receptor beta chain was observed many times. The data were taken from a study of T cells in Graves' hyperthyroidism and ophthalmopathy. The V and J ends lost 3 bases and 5 bases respectively, with 11 bases between them. The CDR3 runs to 13 residues. Germline V CDR1 and CDR2: SNHLY, FYNNEI. The investigators amplified TCR beta CDR3 regions from RNA transcripts. Using the HTBI primer set, a first-round RT-PCR was run on the TCR CDR3. TCRdb passed the multiplex PCR reads through MiXCR, listing each CDR3 protein once. The sample shows hundreds of thousands of distinct CDR3 sequences, less than 25% of them seen only once.

The specimen sequenced was blood. The origin of this receptor is a man aged 25-45 years with Graves' ophthalmopathy. The J gene is TRBJ2-7, the V gene TRBV2; a possible D gene is TRBD1 (6 bases). The CDR3 spells CASSDIQGNEQYF. In DNA, the CDR3 is TGTGCCAGCAGTGATATACAGGGCAACGAGCAGTACTTC.